What follows are 32 T cell receptor beta chains derived from one specimen sequenced in a study of blood T cell repertoires in COVID-19. Using immunoSEQ multiplex PCR, the repertoire was profiled, and TCRdb retains in-frame clones only, with some absent. The data hold around 190,000 clones, with roughly four fifths observed a single time. The sequenced sample was PBMCs or T cells enriched from blood (not recorded which). The receptors come from a man aged 35-49 years who had recovered from COVID-19.

The chain is built from TRBV9 and TRBJ2-5; 7 nucleotides agree with TRBD2. V lost 3 bases and J lost 2; bases outside the gene matches: 10. CDR1 is SGDLS, CDR2 YYNGEE, per germline. This CDR3 comprises 16 residues. This CDR3 reads CASSAGGSGRQETQYF. DNA for the CDR3: TGTGCCAGCAGCGCCGGAGGTAGCGGGCGTCAAGAGACCCAGTACTTC.

This clone was seen a handful of times. V and J are TRBV28 and TRBJ2-4, with D perhaps matching TRBD1 (5 bases). The V gene's germline CDR1 is MDHEN and CDR2 SYDVKM. Trimming removed 2 bases at V and 6 bases at J, with 14 bases between. CDR3 size: 15 residues. CDR3 loop: CASSLGSLRGNIQYF. The CDR3 DNA reads as TGTGCCAGCAGTTTAGGAAGCCTAAGGGGAAACATTCAGTACTTC.

This clone occurred once. J is TRBJ2-1 and V is TRBV19; D unresolved. Germline V lookup: CDR1 LNHDA, CDR2 SQIVND (reference sequence). The CDR3 totals 11 residues. Between the trimmed V and J ends, which lost 5 bases and 7 bases, there was a span of 6 bases. The CDR3 nucleotides read TGTGCCAGTAGTCAGTATAATGAGCAGTTCTTC. As protein: CASSQYNEQFF.

The chain links TRBV3-1 (or the pseudogene TRBV3-2) to TRBJ2-2, with TRBD2 identical over 8 bases. Germline V gene data show CDR1 as LGHDT and CDR2 as YNNKEL (reference sequence). Trimming removed 6 bases from V and 8 bases from J; junction bases left unmatched: 14. The CDR3 has 16 residues. This chain's CDR3 is CASSPALAGGGGELFF. The CDR3 DNA sequence: TGTGCCAGCAGTCCCGCCTTGGCGGGAGGTGGGGGGGAGCTGTTTTTT.

The genes are TRBV28 and TRBJ2-1; TRBD2 agrees at 7 bases. CDR1 and CDR2 (germline): MDHEN, SYDVKM. V gave up 3 bases and J gave up 3 bases; unmatched junction bases: 5. The CDR3 has 15 amino acids. CDR3 amino acids: CASSLGGDFYNEQFF. In nucleotides, the CDR3 is TGTGCCAGCAGTTTGGGAGGGGACTTCTACAATGAGCAGTTCTTC.

The chain has TRBV5-4 and TRBJ2-7; TRBD1 is a possible D gene (6 bases). CDR1 and CDR2 from the germline V gene are SGHNT and YYREEE (reference sequence). The CDR3 is 15 amino acids. The V end was cut by 0 bases, the J end by 3 bases, with 13 bases between. The CDR3 DNA reads as TGTGCCAGCAGCTTGGGACAGGTCCCATACTACGAGCAGTACTTC. It translates to CASSLGQVPYYEQYF. Complete variable domain (other parts from reference TRBV5-4 and TRBJ2-7): ETGVTQSPTHLIKTRGQQVTLRCSSQSGHNTVSWYQQALGQGPQFIFQYYREEENGRGNFPPRFSGLQFPNYSSELNVNALELDDSALYLCASSLGQVPYYEQYFGPGTRLTVT.

The chain combines TRBV18 with TRBJ1-1, with 9 positions matching TRBD1. The CDR3 is 15 residues long. V shed 0 bases and J 5 bases; nucleotides not matched to a gene: 4. Germline V gene lookup returns CDR1 KGHSH and CDR2 LQKENI. The CDR3 spells CASSPPNRGRTEAFF. CDR3 DNA: TGTGCCAGCTCACCACCGAACAGGGGGCGTACTGAAGCTTTCTTT.

The V and J genes are TRBV9 and TRBJ2-4; tentative D call: TRBD1 (6 bases). V gave up 4 bases and J gave up 8 bases, with 13 bases separating them. Germline CDR1 is SGDLS and CDR2 is YYNGEE. The CDR3 length is 13 residues. CDR3 amino acids: CASSRDRLDIQYF. The CDR3 nucleotides are TGTGCCAGCAGCCGAGACAGGTTGGACATTCAGTACTTC.

J is TRBJ2-5 and V is TRBV19, with D tentatively TRBD2 (7 bases). The CDR3 runs to 13 residues. Germline V lookup: CDR1 LNHDA, CDR2 SQIVND (reference sequence). V lost 10 bases and J lost 3, with 15 bases in between. The CDR3 DNA follows: TGTGCCACGGGGGCTAGCGGAGAAGAGACCCAGTACTTC. This gives the protein CATGASGEETQYF.

This rearrangement joins TRBV7-3 to TRBJ2-2, with TRBD1 identical over 9 bases. V was pared by 0 bases and J by 7 bases, with 15 bases of the junction left unmatched. Germline-derived CDR1 and CDR2 are SGHTA and FQGTGA. CDR3 length equals 19 residues. CDR3 loop: CASSLTNTGQGYFGGELFF. The CDR3, as DNA: TGTGCCAGCAGCTTAACTAATACGGGACAGGGTTACTTCGGCGGGGAGCTGTTTTTT.

The chain combines TRBV3-1 (or the pseudogene TRBV3-2) with TRBJ2-5, with 11 bases matching TRBD1. This CDR3 spans 16 amino acids. The germline V gene has CDR1 LGHDT and CDR2 YNNKEL (reference sequence). V dropped 7 bases and J dropped 2; count of bases not matched to a gene: 9. The CDR3 loop is CASTRDRGLGQETQYF. CDR3 bases: TGTGCCAGCACCCGGGACAGGGGGTTGGGACAAGAGACCCAGTACTTC.

The chain is built from TRBV7-9 and TRBJ2-3; D not resolved. Germline loops: CDR1 SEHNR, CDR2 FQNEAQ (reference sequence). The length of the CDR3 is 13 residues. Trimming cost V 4 bases and J 2 bases, with 7 bases left between them. CDR3 amino acids: CASSSVFTDTQYF. DNA for the CDR3: TGTGCCAGCAGCTCCGTTTTCACAGATACGCAGTATTTT.

V usage is TRBV15 and J usage is TRBJ1-2, with 7 nucleotides matching TRBD1. The CDR3 has 17 amino acids. V lost 0 bases to trimming and J lost 0 bases; unmatched junction nucleotides: 7. The germline CDR1 and CDR2 sequences are LNHNV and YYDKDF (reference sequence). The DNA of the CDR3 is TGTGCCACCAGCAGAGACCGAACGGGACAGACTAACTATGGCTACACCTTC. It codes for CATSRDRTGQTNYGYTF.

This chain links TRBV7-2 with TRBJ2-6; no reliable D call. CDR1 and CDR2 (germline): SGHTA, FQGNSA. Trimming cost V 3 bases and J 0 bases, with 12 bases left between them. The CDR3 length is 17 residues. Written as DNA, the CDR3 is TGTGCCAGCAGCTTTTCCGAACTTCTCTCTGGGGCCAACGTCCTGACTTTC. This sequence encodes CASSFSELLSGANVLTF.

For this clone: This CDR3 is also generated by other DNA sequences in the sample. This sequence joins TRBV5-1 and TRBJ1-2; D not certain. From germline, CDR1 is SGHRS and CDR2 YFSETQ. V was shortened by 0 bases and J by 6 bases, with 6 bases between the two germline ends. There are 12 residues in the CDR3. The CDR3 region has the DNA TGCGCCAGCAGCTTGGATCGTGATGGCTACACCTTC. Translating gives CASSLDRDGYTF.

This clone was counted ten times or more. This chain uses TRBV6-4 with TRBJ2-7; D is perhaps TRBD2 (5 bases). Germline V gene sequence: CDR1 MRHNA, CDR2 SNTAGT. V lost 4 bases to trimming and J lost 3 bases, with 13 bases between them. The CDR3 runs to 14 residues. The CDR3 sequence is CASSVQRIHYEQYF. The CDR3 DNA reads as TGTGCCAGCAGTGTTCAGCGGATCCACTACGAGCAGTACTTC.

J is TRBJ1-5 and V is TRBV19; 9 nucleotides agree with TRBD1. V lost 4 bases, J lost 6 bases, and 16 bases stayed unmatched. The length of the CDR3 is 18 residues. Germline V gene data show CDR1 as LNHDA and CDR2 as SQIVND (reference sequence). CDR3 residues: CASSKGTGIGSIGQPQHF. The CDR3 bases are TGTGCCAGTAGTAAAGGGACAGGGATTGGTAGTATTGGTCAGCCCCAGCATTTT.

The chain employs TRBV30 and TRBJ1-4, with 10 bases that match TRBD1. The V segment lost 0 bases and the J segment 0 bases; nucleotides outside the gene matches: 1. The V gene's germline CDR1 is GTSNPN and CDR2 SVGIG (reference sequence). The CDR3 is 16 amino acids. As DNA, the CDR3 is TGTGCCTGGAGTGTGGGACAGGGGTCAACTAATGAAAAACTGTTTTTT. It translates to CAWSVGQGSTNEKLFF.

The chain recombines TRBV2 with TRBJ2-3, with 9 bases that match TRBD2. Germline V gene data show CDR1 as SNHLY and CDR2 as FYNNEI. With 6 bases clipped from V and 4 bases from J, the junction kept 5 bases outside the gene matches. The CDR3 is 14 amino acids. CDR3 sequence reads: CASSYSGSADTQYF. The CDR3 DNA sequence: TGTGCCAGCAGCTATAGCGGGAGCGCAGATACGCAGTATTTT.

This clone came up once. The chain employs TRBV5-8 and TRBJ2-7, with 9 bases aligning to TRBD1. With 1 base clipped from V and 3 bases from J, the junction kept 11 bases outside the gene matches. Germline loops: CDR1 SGHTS, CDR2 YDEGEE. CDR3 length equals 17 residues. The CDR3, as DNA: TGTGCCAGCAGCTTGCTACTGACAGGGGGTCATTTCTACGAGCAGTACTTC. This gives the protein CASSLLLTGGHFYEQYF. The full variable domain, its missing parts supplied by reference TRBV5-8 and TRBJ2-7, is EAGVTQSPTHLIKTRGQQATLRCSPISGHTSVYWYQQALGLGLQFLLWYDEGEERNRGNFPPRFSGRQFPNYSSELNVNALELEDSALYLCASSLLLTGGHFYEQYFGPGTRLTVT.

The chain combines TRBV19 with TRBJ2-3; 12 nucleotides agree with TRBD2. The CDR3 contains 17 residues. Germline V gives CDR1 LNHDA, CDR2 SQIVND (reference sequence). V gave up 3 bases and J gave up 4 bases; unmatched junction bases: 8. The CDR3 nucleotides are TGTGCCAGTAGTATGGCCCTAGCGGGGGGGCAGGCAGATACGCAGTATTTT. This encodes CASSMALAGGQADTQYF.

In its sample, this clone was seen a few times. The rearrangement joins TRBV14 to TRBJ2-7, with a tentative D call TRBD2 (5 bases). The germline V gene encodes CDR1 SGHDN and CDR2 FVKESK. This CDR3 is 13 amino acids long. Deletions cut 5 bases from V and 3 bases from J, with 11 bases between. The chain's CDR3 is CASSSKEGYEQYF. CDR3 DNA: TGTGCCAGCAGCTCCAAAGAGGGCTACGAGCAGTACTTC.

Written as DNA, the CDR3 is TGCAGCGCTGAGGGAACAGGGATTTCAAACACCATATATTTT. Encoded protein: CSAEGTGISNTIYF. This chain links TRBV29-1 with TRBJ1-3, with D maybe TRBD1 (6 bases). Per the germline V gene, CDR1 is SQVTM and CDR2 is ANQGSEA. The CDR3 covers 14 residues. The V end was cut by 7 bases, the J end by 6 bases, with 19 bases between.

The chain couples TRBV11-2 to TRBJ1-1; 8 positions agree with TRBD1. V lost 1 base, J lost 7 bases, and 5 bases stayed unmatched. The CDR3 covers 14 residues. Germline-derived CDR1 and CDR2 are SGHAT and FQNNGV. In DNA form, the CDR3 reads TGTGCCAGCAGCTTAGCCACAGGGGGGTTTGAAGCTTTCTTT. This encodes CASSLATGGFEAFF.

The V gene is TRBV6-5, the J gene TRBJ1-1; no definite D call. Germline V lookup: CDR1 MNHEY, CDR2 SVGAGI. There are 12 residues in the CDR3. V was clipped by 5 bases and J by 3 bases, with 7 bases between them. The CDR3 spells CASSRGYTEAFF. The CDR3 nucleotides read TGTGCCAGCAGTCGGGGTTACACTGAAGCTTTCTTT.

The rearrangement joins TRBV4-1 to TRBJ1-5; TRBD1 matches at 7 bases. The CDR3 has 17 amino acids. V lost 4 bases and J lost 2; bases outside the gene matches: 11. Germline CDR1 is MGHRA and CDR2 is YSYEKL. CDR3 DNA: TGCGCCAGCAGCCCCAACCGACAGGGTAGGGGCAATCAGCCCCAGCATTTT. Translating it yields CASSPNRQGRGNQPQHF.

The chain uses TRBV5-1 and TRBJ1-2; D ambiguous. The CDR3 runs 14 residues. CDR1 and CDR2 (germline): SGHRS, YFSETQ. V lost 5 bases and J lost 5, with 16 bases in between. CDR3 DNA: TGCGCCAGCAGTCAACAAACCGGGAAGTATGGCTACACCTTC. This gives the protein CASSQQTGKYGYTF. Filled out from reference TRBV5-1 and TRBJ1-2, the complete variable domain reads KAGVTQTPRYLIKTRGQQVTLSCSPISGHRSVSWYQQTPGQGLQFLFEYFSETQRNKGNFPGRFSGRQFSNSRSEMNVSTLELGDSALYLCASSQQTGKYGYTFGSGTRLTVV.

The chain couples TRBV6-4 to TRBJ2-1; 9 bases line up with TRBD2. The CDR3 sequence is 15 residues long. With 2 bases clipped from V and 9 bases from J, the junction kept 8 bases outside the gene matches. CDR1 is MRHNA, CDR2 SNTAGT, per germline. CDR3 region: CASSDRAGGNGEQFF. DNA of the CDR3: TGTGCCAGCAGTGACCGAGCGGGGGGTAACGGTGAGCAGTTCTTC.

V is TRBV4-1 and J is TRBJ2-3; 10 nucleotides line up with TRBD2. Germline-derived CDR1 and CDR2 are MGHRA and YSYEKL. V dropped 0 bases and J dropped 4; count of bases not matched to a gene: 10. This CDR3 has 18 amino acids. The CDR3 DNA reads as TGCGCCAGCAGCCAAGAACGACCAGCGGGAGGGATTGCAGATACGCAGTATTTT. As protein: CASSQERPAGGIADTQYF.

V is TRBV12-3 or TRBV12-4 and J is TRBJ1-1, with TRBD1 matching over 7 bases. Trimming removed 3 bases from V and 8 bases from J; junction bases left unmatched: 3. The CDR3 consists of 12 residues. The CDR3 bases are TGTGCCAGCAGTTTCGGGACAGTAGAAGCTTTCTTT. The encoded protein is CASSFGTVEAFF.

Here the CDR3 reads CASSGGPGVSTDTQYF. The CDR3 DNA reads as TGTGCCAGCAGTGGGGGCCCCGGCGTAAGCACAGATACGCAGTATTTT. This sequence joins TRBV2 and TRBJ2-3, with a possible D match to TRBD1 (5 bases). Germline-derived CDR1 and CDR2 are SNHLY and FYNNEI. Trimming stripped 4 bases from V and 0 bases from J, with 14 bases between. This CDR3 is built from 16 residues.

This clone was counted a single time. The chain uses TRBV29-1 and TRBJ1-2; 9 bases map to TRBD1. The CDR3 covers 13 residues. Germline CDR1 and CDR2: SQVTM and ANQGSEA. Trimming cost V 7 bases and J 6 bases; bases outside gene matches: 9. CDR3: CSGDFGQGNGYTF. DNA for the CDR3: TGCAGCGGAGATTTTGGACAGGGGAATGGCTACACCTTC.